This T cell receptor beta chain was recovered during a study of cytomegalovirus exposure and HLA in healthy donors. Findings and limits, study-wide: As confirmed in vitro, three CMV-associated chains were specific for CMV antigens.

Worth noting for this clone: Its matching antigen is unknown.

Some clones are missing from TCRdb's copy, which holds only in-frame ones; the method was immunoSEQ multiplex PCR. The sample shows approximately 280,000 clones, roughly 90% of them seen only once. The donors were part of the validation cohort of 120 or so subjects. That cohort was separate from the first cohort, which comprised 500 to 700 subjects. The TCR originated in a woman aged 18-29 years in good health and CMV-seronegative. The specimen was PBMCs.

The CDR3 reads CASSQLGGPYEQYF. The CDR3, as DNA: TGCGCCAGCAGCCAACTGGGGGGTCCATACGAGCAGTACTTC. This chain joins TRBV4-1 and TRBJ2-7; weak D call: TRBD2 (6 bases). Trimming cost V 2 bases and J 4 bases, with 12 bases left between them. The CDR3 covers 14 residues. In germline, CDR1 is MGHRA, CDR2 YSYEKL.